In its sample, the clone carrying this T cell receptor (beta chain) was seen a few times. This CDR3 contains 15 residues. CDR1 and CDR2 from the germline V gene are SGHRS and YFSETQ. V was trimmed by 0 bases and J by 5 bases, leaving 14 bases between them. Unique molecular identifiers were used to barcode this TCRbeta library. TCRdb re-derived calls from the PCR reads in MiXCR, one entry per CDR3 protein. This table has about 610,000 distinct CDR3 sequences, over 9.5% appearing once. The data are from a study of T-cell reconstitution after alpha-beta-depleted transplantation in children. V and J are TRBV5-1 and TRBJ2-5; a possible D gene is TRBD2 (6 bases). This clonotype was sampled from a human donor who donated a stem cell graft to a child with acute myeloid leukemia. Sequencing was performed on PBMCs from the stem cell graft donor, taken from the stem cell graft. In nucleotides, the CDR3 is TGCGCCAGCAGCTTGGTGGCGGGGAAAGGCGAGACCCAGTACTTC. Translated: CASSLVAGKGETQYF.